This TCR beta chain comes out of a study of blood T cell repertoires in COVID-19. Turning to the study itself: Sources were T cells, B-cell-depleted T cells, or PBMCs; the material itself was cDNA or gDNA.

J was trimmed by 2 bases and V by 4 bases; bases with no gene match: 4. This CDR3 has 16 amino acids. CDR1 and CDR2 (germline): SGHTA, FQGTGA. Participants' own reports of clinical history determined their cohort assignment. Before being deemed recovered, Cohort 3 donors had two negative PCRs, clearance, or symptom resolution. In the study's own analysis: Scientists estimated how many nucleated cells there were by amplifying reference gene primers. This table comes from immunoSEQ multiplex PCR, and its TCRdb copy is limited to in-frame clones, with some not included. D and trimming were read from the DNA, whereas the V and J calls and clone size are those reported in that table. The sample has 310,000 or so clones, roughly 87% seen once.

This receptor was obtained from a woman aged 40-49 years who had recovered from COVID-19. The material sequenced was PBMCs or T cells enriched from blood (not recorded which). The chain uses TRBV7-3 and TRBJ2-3; 12 nucleotides match TRBD2. CDR3: CASSSGLAGNTDTQYF. The CDR3 region has the DNA TGTGCCAGCAGCTCGGGACTAGCGGGCAACACAGATACGCAGTATTTT.